One TCR beta chain is described in this entry. Its antigen is unknown. The authors made the TRB cDNA libraries by 5' RACE using UMI labels. Reanalyzing the 5' RACE reads, TCRdb keeps one entry per CDR3 protein, without DNA. The sample's table shows about 150,000 distinct CDR3 sequences. The germline CDR1 and CDR2 sequences are ENHRY and SYGVKD. The CDR3 spans 16 residues. These data are taken from a study of CXCR3-negative and CXCR3-positive naive CD8 T cells. Study-wide points: A higher hydrophobicity marked the TRB CDR3s of CXCR3-positive naive cells versus CXCR3-negative naive cells.

The sample comprised naive CXCR3+ CD8+ T cells from blood. Subset specified: CD45RO-CCR7+CD27+CD95- naive CD8+ T cells expressing CXCR3 (TNR3+). The sequence derives from a human donor in good health. Some clones in this sample may be carry-over from other donors' samples. The rearrangement links TRBV10-3 to TRBJ2-2; TCRdb proposes TRBD2, but this gene call is untestable without DNA. The CDR3 here is CAISERDEANTGELFF.